Listed below are T cell receptor beta chains from one sample, sequenced in a study of T cells after yellow fever vaccination. One entry per CDR3 protein, called by TCRdb with MiXCR from the 5' RACE reads. The table lists 300,000 to 400,000 distinct CDR3 sequences, about 4% of them singletons, with approximately 25% in the top ten. Source: PBMCs, taken 5 days after the yellow fever booster vaccination. These receptors were collected from a man aged 18 to 30 who received the YFV17D yellow fever vaccine. Each CDR3 is given with its conserved first and last residue. Fields, in order: clone size, J gene, V gene, D gene, CDR3 protein, CDR3 DNA. A D gene is named only where the DNA matches it firmly. Rows may omit the clone size; those that give it use once, few, many or a size class.

>NA|TRBJ1-1|TRBV18|NA
CASSPGAADTEAFF
TGTGCCAGCTCACCAGGGGCTGCCGACACTGAAGCTTTCTTT
>few|TRBJ2-7|TRBV6-5|NA
CASSWTTRGYAYEQYF
TGTGCCAGCAGTTGGACCACCCGGGGGTACGCCTACGAGCAGTACTTC
>few|TRBJ1-6|TRBV5-1|TRBD1
CASSPPGQGDSPLHF
TGCGCCAGCAGCCCACCCGGACAGGGAGATTCACCCCTCCACTTT
>NA|TRBJ2-1|TRBV7-8|NA
CASSLRGHNEQFF
TGTGCCAGCAGCTTAAGGGGTCACAATGAGCAGTTCTTC
>few|TRBJ1-2|TRBV20-1|NA
CSARDREPYGYTF
TGCAGTGCTAGAGACAGGGAACCCTATGGCTACACCTTC
>many|TRBJ2-5|TRBV28|NA
CASSFRIGEIETQYF
TGTGCCAGCAGTTTCAGGATAGGAGAAATAGAGACCCAGTACTTC
>many|TRBJ2-5|TRBV7-3|NA
CASSLGPARETQYF
TGTGCCAGCAGCTTAGGGCCAGCCCGTGAGACCCAGTACTTC
>NA|TRBJ2-2|TRBV4-3|TRBD1
CASSPHRGTGVREELFF
TGCGCCAGCAGCCCCCATAGGGGGACAGGGGTGCGGGAGGAGCTGTTTTTT
>few|TRBJ1-1|TRBV11-2|NA
CASSLVGINTEAFF
TGTGCCAGCAGCTTAGTAGGGATTAACACTGAAGCTTTCTTT
>NA|TRBJ2-7|TRBV5-1|TRBD1
CASSLPDRSYEQYF
TGCGCCAGCAGCCTCCCGGACAGGTCCTACGAGCAGTACTTC
>few|TRBJ1-3|TRBV7-8|NA
CASSLSLGSGNTIYF
TGTGCCAGCAGCTTATCGCTAGGGTCAGGAAACACCATATATTTT
>few|TRBJ1-1|TRBV18|NA
CASSSMNTEAFF
TGTGCCAGCTCGTCCATGAACACTGAAGCTTTCTTT
>many|TRBJ2-7|TRBV20-1|NA
CSASPPRARRLYEQYF
TGCAGTGCTAGCCCACCCCGGGCCCGGCGCCTTTACGAGCAGTACTTC
>many|TRBJ1-6|TRBV19|NA
CATAWRPYNSPLHF
TGTGCCACCGCGTGGCGCCCATATAATTCACCCCTCCACTTT
>few|TRBJ1-6|TRBV28|TRBD1
CASRLLYRGLGSPLHF
TGTGCCAGCAGGCTACTCTACAGGGGGCTTGGTTCACCCCTCCACTTT
>few|TRBJ2-7|TRBV4-3|TRBD1
CASSLGQGAAYEQYF
TGCGCCAGCAGCCTAGGACAGGGGGCCGCCTACGAGCAGTACTTC
>few|TRBJ1-1|TRBV13|NA
CASSFGQSEAFF
TGTGCCAGCAGCTTCGGACAGAGTGAAGCTTTCTTT
>NA|TRBJ2-5|TRBV24-1|TRBD1
CATSEPGQGVETQYF
TGTGCCACCAGTGAGCCGGGACAGGGAGTCGAGACCCAGTACTTC
>NA|TRBJ1-2|TRBV27|NA
CASSLDETSVWGYTF
TGTGCCAGCAGTTTAGATGAAACAAGCGTATGGGGCTACACCTTC
>NA|TRBJ2-7|TRBV10-2|NA
CASTGASYEQYF
TGCGCCTCCACGGGGGCCTCCTACGAGCAGTACTTC
>many|TRBJ1-5|TRBV11-2|NA
CASSLAGGVYQPQHF
TGTGCCAGCAGCTTAGCGGGGGGCGTTTATCAGCCCCAGCATTTT
>NA|TRBJ1-1|TRBV5-5|NA
CASSSVLRRTEAFF
TGTGCCAGCAGCTCGGTCTTAAGGAGGACTGAAGCTTTCTTT
>few|TRBJ1-6|TRBV18|TRBD1
CASSLTGTEDSPLHF
TGTGCCAGCTCTCTCACCGGGACAGAAGATTCACCCCTCCACTTT
>NA|TRBJ2-1|TRBV25-1|NA
CASSGVRVTYNEQFF
TGTGCCAGCAGTGGCGTGAGGGTGACCTACAATGAGCAGTTCTTC
>many|TRBJ2-5|TRBV7-9|TRBD1
CASSFPRGQQETQYF
TGTGCCAGCAGCTTCCCAAGGGGGCAGCAGGAGACCCAGTACTTC
>NA|TRBJ2-3|TRBV5-1|NA
CASSPSWGPDTDTQYF
TGCGCCAGCAGCCCTTCATGGGGGCCTGACACAGATACGCAGTATTTT
>few|TRBJ1-1|TRBV18|NA
CASSTRENTEAFF
TGTGCCAGCTCAACAAGGGAGAACACTGAAGCTTTCTTT
>NA|TRBJ2-5|TRBV15|TRBD2
CATSSSGGSQETQYF
TGTGCCACCAGCAGTAGCGGGGGAAGCCAAGAGACCCAGTACTTC
>NA|TRBJ2-3|TRBV3-1|TRBD1
CASSQVDRGKDTQYF
TGTGCCAGCAGCCAAGTTGACAGGGGGAAAGATACGCAGTATTTT
>NA|TRBJ2-1|TRBV20-1|NA
CSAREGGGSYNEQFF
TGCAGTGCTAGAGAAGGGGGGGGCTCCTACAATGAGCAGTTCTTC
>NA|TRBJ2-2|TRBV7-2|TRBD1
CASSLRQGSANTGELFF
TGTGCCAGCAGCCTCAGACAGGGGTCCGCGAACACCGGGGAGCTGTTTTTT
>NA|TRBJ1-5|TRBV5-5|NA
CASSVLGSRNQPQHF
TGTGCCAGCAGCGTATTGGGGAGCCGCAATCAGCCCCAGCATTTT
>many|TRBJ1-1|TRBV9|NA
CASSVTGVQTEAFF
TGTGCCAGCAGCGTAACGGGGGTACAGACTGAAGCTTTCTTT
>NA|TRBJ2-3|TRBV7-3|TRBD1
CASSLTGRGKRDTQYF
TGTGCCAGCAGCTTAACCGGCAGGGGGAAACGAGATACGCAGTATTTT
>many|TRBJ2-5|TRBV18|NA
CASSPRQGYQETQYF
TGTGCCAGCTCACCCCGTCAGGGGTATCAAGAGACCCAGTACTTC
>few|TRBJ2-5|TRBV5-1|NA
CASSPRPSEGKTQYF
TGCGCCAGCAGCCCACGTCCCAGCGAGGGAAAGACCCAGTACTTC
>NA|TRBJ1-1|TRBV19|NA
CATKYRTGNTEAFF
TGTGCCACCAAATACAGGACCGGGAACACTGAAGCTTTCTTT
>few|TRBJ2-3|TRBV20-1|TRBD2
CSADGTSGGLTDTQYF
TGCAGTGCAGATGGGACTAGCGGGGGCCTCACAGATACGCAGTATTTT
>few|TRBJ1-2|TRBV15|NA
CATSRGTRNRNYGYTF
TGTGCCACCAGCAGAGGAACCCGAAACAGGAACTATGGCTACACCTTC
>many|TRBJ1-1|TRBV28|TRBD1
CASHRGLRAFF
TGTGCCAGCCACAGGGGATTGAGAGCTTTCTTT
>many|TRBJ1-2|TRBV5-1|NA
CASSPGRDYGYTF
TGCGCCAGCAGCCCGGGACGGGACTATGGCTACACCTTC
>few|TRBJ2-1|TRBV5-4|TRBD2
CASSLTSGGADEQFF
TGTGCCAGCAGCCTTACTAGCGGGGGGGCAGATGAGCAGTTCTTC
>few|TRBJ2-1|TRBV4-3|NA
CASTLGVEGPYNEQFF
TGCGCCAGCACCCTAGGCGTTGAGGGCCCCTACAATGAGCAGTTCTTC
>NA|TRBJ1-1|TRBV10-2|NA
CASRYQGPQLTEAFF
TGCGCCAGCAGGTATCAGGGGCCCCAGCTCACTGAAGCTTTCTTT
>NA|TRBJ2-5|TRBV6-2/TRBV6-3|NA
CASSHERREETQYF
TGTGCCAGCAGTCATGAACGTCGGGAGGAGACCCAGTACTTC
>few|TRBJ2-7|TRBV27|NA
CASSPRNSYEQYF
TGTGCCAGCAGTCCCAGAAACTCCTACGAGCAGTACTTC